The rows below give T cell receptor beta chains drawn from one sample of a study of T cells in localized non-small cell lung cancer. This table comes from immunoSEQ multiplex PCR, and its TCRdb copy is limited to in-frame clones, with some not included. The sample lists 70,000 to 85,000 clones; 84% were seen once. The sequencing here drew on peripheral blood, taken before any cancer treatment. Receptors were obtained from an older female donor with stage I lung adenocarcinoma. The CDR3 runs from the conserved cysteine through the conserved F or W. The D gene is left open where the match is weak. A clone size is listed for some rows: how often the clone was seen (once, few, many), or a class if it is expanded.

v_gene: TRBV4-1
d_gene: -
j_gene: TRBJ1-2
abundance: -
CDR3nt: TGCGCCAGCAGCATAGGGGGGGCAGTAAGCGGTAGCTACACCTTC
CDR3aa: CASSIGGAVSGSYTF

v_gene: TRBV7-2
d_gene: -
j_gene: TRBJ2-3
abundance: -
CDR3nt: TGTGCCAGCAGCTTAGTGGCAGGGGCAGATACGCAGTATTTT
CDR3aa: CASSLVAGADTQYF

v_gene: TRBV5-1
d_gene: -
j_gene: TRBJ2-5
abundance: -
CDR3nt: TGCGCCAGCAGCTTGGCCGACGGGACGGAAGAGACCCAGTACTTC
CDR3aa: CASSLADGTEETQYF

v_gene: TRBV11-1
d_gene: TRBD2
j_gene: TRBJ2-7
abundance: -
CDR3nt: TGTGCCAGCAGCCGCGGGGGGGCCTACGAGCAGTACTTC
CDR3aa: CASSRGGAYEQYF

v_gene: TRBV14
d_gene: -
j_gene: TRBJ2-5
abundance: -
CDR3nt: TGTGCCAGCAGCCAAGGGTTGGCCCAAGAGACCCAGTACTTC
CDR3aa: CASSQGLAQETQYF

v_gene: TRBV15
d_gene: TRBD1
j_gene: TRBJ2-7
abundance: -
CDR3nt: TGTGCCACCAGCGCGCGGGACAGGGGTTACGAGCAGTACTTC
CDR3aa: CATSARDRGYEQYF

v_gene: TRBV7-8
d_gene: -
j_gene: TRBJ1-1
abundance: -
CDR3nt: TGTGCCAGCAGCTCTCGGCGAACTGAAGCTTTCTTT
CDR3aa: CASSSRRTEAFF

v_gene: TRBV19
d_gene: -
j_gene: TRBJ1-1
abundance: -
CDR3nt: TGTGCCAGTAGTATCTCTAGGGGGACTGAAGCTTTCTTT
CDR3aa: CASSISRGTEAFF

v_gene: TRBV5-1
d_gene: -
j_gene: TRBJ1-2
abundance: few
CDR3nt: TGCGCCAGCAGCCGGCGGGAGAGTGAATTTTATGGCTACACCTTC
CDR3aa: CASSRRESEFYGYTF

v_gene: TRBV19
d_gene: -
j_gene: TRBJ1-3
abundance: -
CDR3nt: TGTGCCAGCTCCAGATCGGGACGTAGCTCTGGAAACACCATATATTTT
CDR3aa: CASSRSGRSSGNTIYF

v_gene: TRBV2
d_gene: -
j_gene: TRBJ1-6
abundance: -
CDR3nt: TGTGCCAGCAGTGAAGGGGGGAATTCACCCCTCCACTTT
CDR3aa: CASSEGGNSPLHF

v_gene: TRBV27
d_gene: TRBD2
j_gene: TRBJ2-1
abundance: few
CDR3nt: TGTGCCAGCAGTTTTGGACTAGCGGGAGGCCCAGTCGTCACGAAGCAGTTCTTC
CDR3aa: CASSFGLAGGPVVTKQFF

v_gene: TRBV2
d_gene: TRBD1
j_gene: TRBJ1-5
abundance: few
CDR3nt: TGTGCCAGCAGCGGGACAGAACATCAGCCCCAGCATTTT
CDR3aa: CASSGTEHQPQHF

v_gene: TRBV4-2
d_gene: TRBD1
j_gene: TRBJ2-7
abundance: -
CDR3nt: TGTGCCAGCAGCCAACTAGGACAGGGGGACTACGAGCAGTACTTC
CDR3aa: CASSQLGQGDYEQYF

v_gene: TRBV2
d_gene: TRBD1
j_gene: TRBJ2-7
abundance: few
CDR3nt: TGTGCCAGCAGTGACCAGGGGGCGTCCTACGAGCAGTACTTC
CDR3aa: CASSDQGASYEQYF

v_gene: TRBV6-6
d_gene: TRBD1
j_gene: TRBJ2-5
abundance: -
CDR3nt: TGTGCCAGCAGTTACACGGGACAGCAAGAGACCCAGTACTTC
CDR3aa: CASSYTGQQETQYF

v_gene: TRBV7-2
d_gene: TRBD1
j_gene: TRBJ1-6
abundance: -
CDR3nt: TGTGCCAGCAGTTCTTACAGGGGAGGTTCACCCCTCCACTTT
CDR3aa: CASSSYRGGSPLHF

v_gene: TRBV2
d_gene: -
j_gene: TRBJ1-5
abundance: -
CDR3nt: TGTGCCAGCAGTGAAGCGTGGGGGGTTAGCAATCAGCCCCAGCATTTT
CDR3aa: CASSEAWGVSNQPQHF

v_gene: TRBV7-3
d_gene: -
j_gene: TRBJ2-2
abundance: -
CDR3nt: TGTGCCAGCAGCAGTAGAGGAAATCTGGGGGAGCTGTTTTTT
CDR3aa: CASSSRGNLGELFF

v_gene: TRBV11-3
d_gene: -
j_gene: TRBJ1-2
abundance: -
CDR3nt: TGTGCCAGCAGCTTAGCCCGCAGACAGTCTGGCTACACCTTC
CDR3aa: CASSLARRQSGYTF

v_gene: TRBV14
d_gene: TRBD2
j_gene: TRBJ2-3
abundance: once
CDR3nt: TGTGCCAGCAGCCTACTAGCGGGAGTGGTAGATACGCAGTATTTT
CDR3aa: CASSLLAGVVDTQYF

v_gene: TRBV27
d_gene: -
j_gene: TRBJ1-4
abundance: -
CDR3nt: TGTGCCAGCAGTCCACTAACAACTAATGAAAAACTGTTTTTT
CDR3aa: CASSPLTTNEKLFF

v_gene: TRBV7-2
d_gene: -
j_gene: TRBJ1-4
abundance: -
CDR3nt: TGTGCCAGCAGCTTAGGTGCGGGAGGAGCAACTAATGAAAAACTGTTTTTT
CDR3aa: CASSLGAGGATNEKLFF

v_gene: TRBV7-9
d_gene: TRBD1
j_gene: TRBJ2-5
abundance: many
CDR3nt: TGTGCCAGCAGCTTAACAGGGGGCTCGGAAGAGACCCAGTACTTC
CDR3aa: CASSLTGGSEETQYF

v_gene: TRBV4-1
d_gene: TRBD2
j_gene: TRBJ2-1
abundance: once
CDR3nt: TGCGCCAGCAGCCAAGAGGCTAGCGGGAGGTTGGGCGAGCAGTTCTTC
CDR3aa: CASSQEASGRLGEQFF

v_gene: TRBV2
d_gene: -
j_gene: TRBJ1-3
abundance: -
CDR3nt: TGTGCCAGCAGTGAGGGGACGCCTGGAAACACCATATATTTT
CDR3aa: CASSEGTPGNTIYF

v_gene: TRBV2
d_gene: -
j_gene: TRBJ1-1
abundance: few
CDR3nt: TGTGCCAGCGAGGGACAAGCGAACACTGAAGCTTTCTTT
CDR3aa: CASEGQANTEAFF

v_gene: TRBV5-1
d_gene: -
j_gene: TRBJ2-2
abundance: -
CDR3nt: TGCGCCAGCAGCTTGGGAAGCAGGGCCACCGGGGAGCTGTTTTTT
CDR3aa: CASSLGSRATGELFF

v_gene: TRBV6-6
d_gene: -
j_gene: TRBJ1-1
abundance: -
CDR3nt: TGTGCCAGCAGTTACGTTACGGGGATCGCTGAAGCTTTCTTT
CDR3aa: CASSYVTGIAEAFF

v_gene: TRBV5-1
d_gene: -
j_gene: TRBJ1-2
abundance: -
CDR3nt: TGCGCCAGCAGCACCCCGGAGGGGGGTCTTAACTATGGCTACACCTTC
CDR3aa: CASSTPEGGLNYGYTF

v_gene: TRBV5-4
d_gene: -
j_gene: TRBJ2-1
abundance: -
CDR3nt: TGTGCCAGCAGCCAGGACAGCGGTACCTACAATGAGCAGTTCTTC
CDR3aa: CASSQDSGTYNEQFF

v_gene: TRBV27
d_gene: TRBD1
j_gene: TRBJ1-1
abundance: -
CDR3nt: TGTGCCAGCAGCAAAAAGACAGGGGGCCTCACTGAAGCTTTCTTT
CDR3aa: CASSKKTGGLTEAFF

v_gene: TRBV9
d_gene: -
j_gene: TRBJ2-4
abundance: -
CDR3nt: TGTGCCAGCAGCACCCATGACGGGGGGCGGATTCAGTACTTC
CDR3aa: CASSTHDGGRIQYF

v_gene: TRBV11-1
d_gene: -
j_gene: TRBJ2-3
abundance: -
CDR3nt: TGTGCCAGCAGCTTAGTCAGTGGGGGGGATACGCAGTATTTT
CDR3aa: CASSLVSGGDTQYF

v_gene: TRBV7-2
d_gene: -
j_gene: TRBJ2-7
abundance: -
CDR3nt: TGTGCCAGCAGCTTAGGGACGGGACGCTACGAGCAGTACTTC
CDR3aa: CASSLGTGRYEQYF